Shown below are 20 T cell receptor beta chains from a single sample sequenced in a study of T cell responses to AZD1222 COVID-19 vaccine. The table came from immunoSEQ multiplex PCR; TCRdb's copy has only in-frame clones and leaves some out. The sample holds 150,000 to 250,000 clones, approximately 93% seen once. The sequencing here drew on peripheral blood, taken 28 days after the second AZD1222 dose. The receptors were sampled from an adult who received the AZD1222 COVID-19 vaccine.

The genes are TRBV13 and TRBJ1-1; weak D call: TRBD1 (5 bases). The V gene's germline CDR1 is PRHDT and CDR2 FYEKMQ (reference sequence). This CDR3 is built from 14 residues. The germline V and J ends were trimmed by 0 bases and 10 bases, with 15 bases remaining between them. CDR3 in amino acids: CASSLGKTELTAFF. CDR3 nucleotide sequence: TGTGCCAGCAGCTTAGGTAAGACAGAGCTTACAGCTTTCTTT.

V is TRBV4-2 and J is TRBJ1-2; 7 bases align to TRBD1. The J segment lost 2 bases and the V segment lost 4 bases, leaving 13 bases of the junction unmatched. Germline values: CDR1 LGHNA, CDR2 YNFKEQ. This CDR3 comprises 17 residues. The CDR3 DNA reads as TGTGCCAGCAGCCCTATCCCGGGGGGGGGACAGAACTATGGCTACACCTTC. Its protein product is CASSPIPGGGQNYGYTF.

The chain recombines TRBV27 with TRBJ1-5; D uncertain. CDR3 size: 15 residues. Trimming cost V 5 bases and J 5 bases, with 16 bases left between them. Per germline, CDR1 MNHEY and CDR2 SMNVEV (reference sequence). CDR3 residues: CASSRSGWEDQPQHF. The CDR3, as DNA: TGTGCCAGCAGTCGCTCGGGGTGGGAGGATCAGCCCCAGCATTTT.

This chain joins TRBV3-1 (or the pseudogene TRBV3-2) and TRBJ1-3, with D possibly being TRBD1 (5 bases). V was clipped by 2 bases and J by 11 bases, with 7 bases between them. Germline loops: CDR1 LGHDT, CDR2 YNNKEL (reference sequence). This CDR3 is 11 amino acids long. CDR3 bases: TGTGCCAGCAGCCAACAGGGTTCCATATATTTT. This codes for CASSQQGSIYF.

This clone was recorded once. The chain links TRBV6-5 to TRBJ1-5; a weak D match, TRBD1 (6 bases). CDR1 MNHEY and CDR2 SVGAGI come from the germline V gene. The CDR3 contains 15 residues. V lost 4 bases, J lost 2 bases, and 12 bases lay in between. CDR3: CASSFRGGGNQPQHF. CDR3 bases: TGTGCCAGCAGTTTCCGAGGGGGAGGCAATCAGCCCCAGCATTTT.

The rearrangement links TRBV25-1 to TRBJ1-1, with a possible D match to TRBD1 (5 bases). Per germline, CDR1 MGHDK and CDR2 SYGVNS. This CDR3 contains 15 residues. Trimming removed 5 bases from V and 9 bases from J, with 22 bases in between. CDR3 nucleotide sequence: TGTGCCAGCAGTTCGAGGGCAGCTGGGGGATTGCAAGCTTTCTTT. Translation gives CASSSRAAGGLQAFF.

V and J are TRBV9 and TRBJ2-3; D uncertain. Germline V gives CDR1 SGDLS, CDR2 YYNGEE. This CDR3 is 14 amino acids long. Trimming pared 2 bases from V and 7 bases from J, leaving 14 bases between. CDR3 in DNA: TGTGCCAGCAGCGTGTTATCCTCGGTAAATACGCAGTATTTT. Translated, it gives CASSVLSSVNTQYF.

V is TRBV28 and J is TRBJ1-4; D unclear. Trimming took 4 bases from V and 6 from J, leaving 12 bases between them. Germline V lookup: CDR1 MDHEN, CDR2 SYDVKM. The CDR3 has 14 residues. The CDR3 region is CASSSTAIDEKLFF. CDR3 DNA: TGTGCCAGCAGTTCCACGGCTATCGATGAAAAACTGTTTTTT.

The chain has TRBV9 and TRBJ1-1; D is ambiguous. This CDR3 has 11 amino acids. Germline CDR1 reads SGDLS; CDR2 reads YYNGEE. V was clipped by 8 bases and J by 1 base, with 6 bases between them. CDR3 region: CASSRNTEAFF. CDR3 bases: TGTGCCAGTTCACGGAACACTGAAGCTTTCTTT.

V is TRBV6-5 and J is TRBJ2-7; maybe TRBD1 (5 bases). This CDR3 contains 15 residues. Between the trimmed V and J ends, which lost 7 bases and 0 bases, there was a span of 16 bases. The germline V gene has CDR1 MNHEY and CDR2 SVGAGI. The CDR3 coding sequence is TGTGCCAGCACCGGCAGGGCGATATACTCCTACGAGCAGTACTTC. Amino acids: CASTGRAIYSYEQYF.

CDR3 DNA sequence: TGTGCCAGCAGTGAAGCGTTAGGACAGGGGAGTGCAACTAATGAAAAACTGTTTTTT. Its protein is CASSEALGQGSATNEKLFF. The chain carries TRBV6-1 and TRBJ1-4; the match to TRBD1 covers 9 bases. V trimming: 0 bases; J trimming: 0 bases; junction bases outside the gene matches: 8. There are 19 residues in the CDR3. Germline V gene lookup returns CDR1 MNHNS and CDR2 SASEGT.

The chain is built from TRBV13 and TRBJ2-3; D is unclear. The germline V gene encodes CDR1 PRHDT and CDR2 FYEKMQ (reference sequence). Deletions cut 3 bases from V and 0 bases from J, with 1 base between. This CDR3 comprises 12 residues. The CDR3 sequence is CASSFSTDTQYF. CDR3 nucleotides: TGTGCCAGCAGCTTTAGCACAGATACGCAGTATTTT.

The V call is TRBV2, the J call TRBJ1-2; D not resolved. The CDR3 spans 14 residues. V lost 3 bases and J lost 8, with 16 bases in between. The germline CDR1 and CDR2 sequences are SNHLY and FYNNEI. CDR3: CASSDDSPSAGYTF. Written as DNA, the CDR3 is TGTGCCAGCAGTGACGACTCTCCCTCGGCAGGCTACACCTTC. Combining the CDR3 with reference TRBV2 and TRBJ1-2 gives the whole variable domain EPEVTQTPSHQVTQMGQEVILRCVPISNHLYFYWYRQILGQKVEFLVSFYNNEISEKSEIFDDQFSVERPDGSNFTLKIRSTKLEDSAMYFCASSDDSPSAGYTFGSGTRLTVV.

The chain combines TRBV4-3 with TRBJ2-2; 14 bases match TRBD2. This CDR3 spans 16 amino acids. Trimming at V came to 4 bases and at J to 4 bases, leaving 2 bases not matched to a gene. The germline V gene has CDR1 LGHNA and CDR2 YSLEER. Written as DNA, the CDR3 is TGCGCCAGCAGCCCGACTAGCGGGGGGGCCACCGGGGAGCTGTTTTTT. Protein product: CASSPTSGGATGELFF.

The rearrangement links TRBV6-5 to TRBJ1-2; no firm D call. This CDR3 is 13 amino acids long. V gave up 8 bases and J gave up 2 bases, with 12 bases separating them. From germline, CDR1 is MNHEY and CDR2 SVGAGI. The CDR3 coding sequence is TGTGCCAGCGGACGGGCCCAGAACTATGGCTACACCTTC. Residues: CASGRAQNYGYTF.

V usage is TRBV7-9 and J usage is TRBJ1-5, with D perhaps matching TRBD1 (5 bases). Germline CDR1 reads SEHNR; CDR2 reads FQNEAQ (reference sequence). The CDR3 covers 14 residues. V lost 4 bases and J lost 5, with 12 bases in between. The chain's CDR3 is CASSSGTPYQPQHF. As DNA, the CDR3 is TGTGCCAGCAGCTCCGGGACGCCTTATCAGCCCCAGCATTTT.

The CDR3 is CASSPQGNGNTIYF. The CDR3 region has the DNA TGTGCCAGCAGCCCACAGGGGAACGGAAACACCATATATTTT. The genes are TRBV11-2 and TRBJ1-3; 7 bases map to TRBD1. J lost 4 bases, V lost 5 bases, and 5 bases had no gene match. CDR1 and CDR2 from the germline V gene are SGHAT and FQNNGV. The CDR3 consists of 14 residues.

CDR3 coding DNA: TGTGCCAGCAGCGTAGGGGATGAGCAGTTCTTC. Amino acids: CASSVGDEQFF. The chain is built from TRBV9 and TRBJ2-1, with D unresolved. The CDR3 runs 11 residues. Trimming removed 0 bases at V and 8 bases at J, with 3 bases between. Germline V CDR1 and CDR2: SGDLS, YYNGEE.

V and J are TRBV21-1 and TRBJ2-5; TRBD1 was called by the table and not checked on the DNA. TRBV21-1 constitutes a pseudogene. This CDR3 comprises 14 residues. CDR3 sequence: CASSKQGMGETQYF. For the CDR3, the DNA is TGTGCCAGCAGCAAACAGGGTATGGGGGAGACCCAGTACTTC.

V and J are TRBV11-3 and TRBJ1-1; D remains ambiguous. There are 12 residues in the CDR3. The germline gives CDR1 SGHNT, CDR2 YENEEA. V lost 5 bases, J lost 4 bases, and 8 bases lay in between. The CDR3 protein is CASSLQGTEAFF. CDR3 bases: TGTGCCAGCAGCCTGCAAGGCACTGAAGCTTTCTTT.